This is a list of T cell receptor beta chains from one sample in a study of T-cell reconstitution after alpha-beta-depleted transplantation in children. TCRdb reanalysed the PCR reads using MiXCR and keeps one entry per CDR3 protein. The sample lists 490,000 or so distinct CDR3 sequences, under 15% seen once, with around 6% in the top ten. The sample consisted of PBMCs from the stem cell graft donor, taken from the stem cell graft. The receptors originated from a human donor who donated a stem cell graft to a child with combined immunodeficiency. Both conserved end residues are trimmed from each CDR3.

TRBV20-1 SAQQASGSWGTDTQY
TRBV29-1 SVWSSTYSYNEQF
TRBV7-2 ASSLVAGATNTEAF
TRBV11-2 ASSLLDGYGYT
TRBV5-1 ASSFNSGGTYNEQF
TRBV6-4 ASSRDTPEGNEQF
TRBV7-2 ASSSPGTSLYEQY
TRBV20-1 SARDFRTVLLDTIY
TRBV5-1 ASSLDGQGANEQF
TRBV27 ASRLRASGGAVDTQY
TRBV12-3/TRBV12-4 ASSGTGSPYEQY
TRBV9 ASSPGGMIHEQY
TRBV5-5 ASSLGTVPNTGELF
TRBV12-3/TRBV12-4 ASNLGQVQYEQY
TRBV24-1 ATSDPAGANEQF
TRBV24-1 ATSPTGVGAKNIQY
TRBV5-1 ASSTSGYEAF
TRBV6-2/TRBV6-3 ASSYQPTGNKDEQY
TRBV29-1 SAFSGGQETQY
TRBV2 ASSERVLSYEQY
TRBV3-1 ASQGVWNTEAF
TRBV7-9 ASSLYLDFGNTIY
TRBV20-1 SARGGNTGELF
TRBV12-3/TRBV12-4 ASSLQAGRAF
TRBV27 ASSLLGRRVYNEQF
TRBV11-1 ASSLSSLVTQY
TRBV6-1 ASLNTGSSPLH
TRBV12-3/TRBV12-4 ASRPRAYNEQF
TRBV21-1 ASSELALAGDNEQF
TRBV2 ASMGTGWWIEQY
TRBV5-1 ASSPWTGDGSGYT
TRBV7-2 ASSYPNRGGQETQY
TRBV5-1 ASSLAGTAIHNTEAF
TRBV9 ASRSGPNTGELF
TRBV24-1 ATSDPTRGLEQF
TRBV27 ASSFGAGGNEQF
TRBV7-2 ASSSMGTGGSPLH
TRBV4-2 ASSQGTGQYEQY
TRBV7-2 ASSPLPSGNTIY
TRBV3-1 ASSQVGGDTIY
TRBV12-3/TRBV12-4 ASSEPGLAGIQETQY
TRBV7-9 ASSSTTSGRTDTQY
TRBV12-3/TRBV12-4 ASTWTGDYGYT
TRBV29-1 SVEEASTDTQY
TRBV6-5 ASSYVGAQPMNTEAF
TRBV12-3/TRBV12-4 ASSFRVNEKLF
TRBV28 ASSYLGGFSSYEQY